This passage covers 2 T cell receptor beta chains from one sample sequenced in a study of blood T cells in healthy people across ages (dated by TCRdb to about 2015). The protocol used for the library was 5' RACE. TCRdb names Illumina HiSeq 2500 as the instrument used. The second PCR ran for roughly 7 to 12 cycles and used a J-beta primer mix along with a sample-barcoded 5' primer. TCRdb reanalyzed the raw reads on its own, using fastp at Q25 for trimming and MiXCR for clone calling, and kept in-frame beta chains. Every distinct CDR3 protein forms one entry, paired with its most common genes and DNA. In this sample the table shows about 1 million distinct CDR3 sequences, around 43% of which occur a single time. The ten biggest clones cover 18% of the sample. The sample comprised blood. These receptors all stem from a woman aged 55-69 years in good health.

This clonotype was detected ten times or more. Written as DNA, the CDR3 is TGTGCCAGCAGCGTAGGCGCTGAGGAGACCCAGTACTTC. This encodes CASSVGAEETQYF. V is TRBV9 and J is TRBJ2-5; no clear D gene. Germline loops: CDR1 SGDLS, CDR2 YYNGEE. This CDR3 comprises 13 residues. The V end lost 0 bases, the J end lost 5 bases, and 8 bases lay between the germline ends.

The chain joins TRBV28 to TRBJ2-7, with D perhaps matching TRBD1 or TRBD2 (5 bases each). CDR3 size: 15 residues. Germline assignment: CDR1 MDHEN and CDR2 SYDVKM. The V and J ends lost 2 bases and 3 bases respectively, with 14 bases between them. The CDR3 sequence: CASSLEGREIYEQYF. The CDR3 DNA is TGTGCCAGCAGTTTAGAGGGCAGGGAGATCTACGAGCAGTACTTC. Using reference TRBV28 and TRBJ2-7 for the parts outside the CDR3, the full variable domain is DVKVTQSSRYLVKRTGEKVFLECVQDMDHENMFWYRQDPGLGLRLIYFSYDVKMKEKGDIPEGYSVSREKKERFSLILESASTNQTSMYLCASSLEGREIYEQYFGPGTRLTVT.